This T cell receptor (beta chain) was profiled in a study of CD8+CD57+ T cells in acquired aplastic anemia. Whole-study context: Mean DNA quantity obtained from sorted CD4+ and CD8+ cells was 3.2 ug. Findings of the study overall: It was found that some 31 CD8+ CDR3 sequences were shared between patients and controls.

Patients chosen for sequencing had CD8+CD57+ cells that had expanded, as shown by flow cytometry. All participating patients were living with severe acquired aplastic anemia. Prior therapy had not been administered to any patient at the time of blood sampling. For CDR3 and TCR beta VDJ profiling, genomic DNA was the template used. TCRdb re-analysed the reads in MiXCR, keeping a single row per CDR3 protein. The sample lists 300,000 or so distinct CDR3 sequences, around three fifths seen once, with roughly 1.2% in the top ten. This clonotype was counted many times. Its specificity is not known. The ends were cut back, 5 bases at V and 6 bases at J, with 14 bases in the middle. The CDR3 covers 15 residues. Germline V lookup: CDR1 LNHDA, CDR2 SQIVND (reference sequence).

The origin of this receptor is a human donor with aplastic anemia. The sequencing input was sorted CD4+, CD8+, or CD8+CD57+ T cells (not recorded which) from PBMCs. This chain uses TRBV19 with TRBJ1-6; no definite D call. CDR3 in amino acids: CASSALLSGNSPLHF. The CDR3 bases are TGTGCCAGTAGTGCCTTACTATCGGGTAATTCACCCCTCCACTTT.